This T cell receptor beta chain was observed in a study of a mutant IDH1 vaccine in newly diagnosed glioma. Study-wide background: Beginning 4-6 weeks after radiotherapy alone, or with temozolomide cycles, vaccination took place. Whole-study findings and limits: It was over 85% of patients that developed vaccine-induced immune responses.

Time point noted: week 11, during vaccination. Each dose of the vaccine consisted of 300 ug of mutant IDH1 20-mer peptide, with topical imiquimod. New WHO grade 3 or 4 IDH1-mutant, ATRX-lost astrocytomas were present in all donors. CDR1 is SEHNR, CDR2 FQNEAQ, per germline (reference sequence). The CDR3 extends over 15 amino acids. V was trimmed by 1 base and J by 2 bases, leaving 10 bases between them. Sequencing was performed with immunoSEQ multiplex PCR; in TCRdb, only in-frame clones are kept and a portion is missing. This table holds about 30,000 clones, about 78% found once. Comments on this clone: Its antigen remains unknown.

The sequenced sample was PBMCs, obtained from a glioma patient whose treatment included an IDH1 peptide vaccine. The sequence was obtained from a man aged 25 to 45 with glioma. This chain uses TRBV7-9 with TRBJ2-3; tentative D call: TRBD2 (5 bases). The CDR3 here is CASSLVLALTDTQYF. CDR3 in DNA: TGTGCCAGCAGCTTAGTCCTAGCACTCACAGATACGCAGTATTTT.